One and the same sample provided the 26 T cell receptor beta chains below, sequenced in a study of T cells in Graves' hyperthyroidism and ophthalmopathy (dated by TCRdb to between 2018 and 2020). Receptor amplification or capture employed multiplex PCR. The instrument given in TCRdb is Illumina HiSeq 2000. The TCR beta CDR3 regions were amplified from RNA transcripts. The first round of RT-PCR for the TCR CDR3 was performed with the HTBI primer set and the Qiagen OneStep RT-PCR kit. The public reads were reprocessed in TCRdb via fastp at Q25 and MiXCR, keeping in-frame beta chains. Rows with one shared CDR3 protein collapse into an entry with the most common genes and DNA. The table for this sample lists 640,000 or so distinct CDR3 sequences; over 12% of them were counted only once. The ten largest clones add up to 4% to 5.5% of the sample. The sample was blood. All receptors come from a woman aged 40 to 50 with Graves' ophthalmopathy.

This clonotype was seen many times. J is TRBJ1-5 and V is TRBV7-8, with D possibly TRBD1 on 5 matching bases. The CDR3 loop spans 16 amino acids. Trimming took off 2 bases at V and 2 bases at J, with 13 bases between the two ends. Germline loops: CDR1 SGHVS, CDR2 FQNEAQ. CDR3 nucleotide sequence: TGTGCCAGCAGCTTAAATGGCTGGGACGGCAATCAGCCCCAGCATTTT. This gives the protein CASSLNGWDGNQPQHF.

This clonotype was found many times. The chain employs TRBV6-5 and TRBJ2-7; D not resolved. With 2 bases removed from V and 2 bases from J, the gap between germline ends came to 7 bases. Germline CDR1 and CDR2: MNHEY and SVGAGI. The CDR3 sequence is 13 residues long. The CDR3 region has the DNA TGTGCCAGCAGTTACGATACAGCCTACGAGCAGTACTTC. It yields the protein CASSYDTAYEQYF.

This clonotype came up a few times. The chain uses TRBV5-1 and TRBJ2-7; TRBD2 agrees at 7 bases. The trim removed 4 bases at V and 0 bases at J, leaving 7 bases unmatched. This CDR3 is 15 amino acids long. Germline V gene sequence: CDR1 SGHRS, CDR2 YFSETQ. The CDR3 DNA reads as TGCGCCAGCAGCACCCGTGGGGGGGTCTCCTACGAGCAGTACTTC. Protein: CASSTRGGVSYEQYF.

This clonotype was seen ten or more times. The chain recombines TRBV6-5 with TRBJ1-3; tentative D call: TRBD1 (5 bases). Germline V gene sequence: CDR1 MNHEY, CDR2 SVGAGI. Trimming removed 2 bases at V and 4 bases at J, with 15 bases between. CDR3 length equals 16 residues. The CDR3 loop reads CASSYATSGYGNTIYF. In nucleotides, the CDR3 is TGTGCCAGCAGTTACGCCACCTCAGGGTACGGAAACACCATATATTTT.

J is TRBJ2-7 and V is TRBV4-2; 9 nucleotides align to TRBD1. Germline loops: CDR1 LGHNA, CDR2 YNFKEQ. J was trimmed by 2 bases and V by 2 bases; bases with no gene match: 4. This CDR3 region has 15 residues. CDR3 region: CASSQPRTGAYEQYF. The CDR3 DNA reads TGTGCCAGCAGCCAACCACGGACAGGGGCCTACGAGCAGTACTTC.

This clonotype was counted a few times. The chain joins TRBV6-5 to TRBJ1-2, with D possibly matching TRBD1 (6 bases). Trimming cost V 4 bases and J 8 bases, with 17 bases left between them. Germline assignment: CDR1 MNHEY and CDR2 SVGAGI. CDR3 length equals 14 residues. The CDR3 DNA follows: TGTGCCAGCAGTTCTCTGGACAGAGGGGGGGGCTACACCTTC. It is translated as CASSSLDRGGGYTF.

The chain is built from TRBV5-1 and TRBJ2-7; 7 nucleotides agree with TRBD2. Trimming removed 2 bases from V and 0 bases from J; junction bases left unmatched: 2. The germline V gene encodes CDR1 SGHRS and CDR2 YFSETQ. The CDR3 is made up of 14 amino acids. The CDR3 DNA reads TGCGCCAGCAGCTTCCAGCGGGACTCCTACGAGCAGTACTTC. Amino acid sequence: CASSFQRDSYEQYF.

The chain couples TRBV4-2 to TRBJ1-1; maybe TRBD1 (5 bases). With 3 bases removed from V and 2 bases from J, the gap between germline ends came to 13 bases. Germline CDR1 and CDR2: LGHNA and YNFKEQ. There are 15 residues in the CDR3. This chain's CDR3 is CASSHDSDSNTEAFF. The CDR3 DNA sequence: TGTGCCAGCAGCCATGACTCTGACAGTAACACTGAAGCTTTCTTT.

This clonotype was counted at least ten times. CDR3 loop: CASSYSMRDEQYF. Written as DNA, the CDR3 is TGTGCCAGCAGTTACTCGATGCGAGACGAGCAGTACTTC. The chain recombines TRBV6-5 with TRBJ2-7; the D is unclear. The V end lost 0 bases, the J end lost 5 bases, and 8 bases lay between the germline ends. The CDR3 loop spans 13 amino acids. Germline V CDR1 and CDR2: MNHEY, SVGAGI.

This clonotype has ten or more counts. CDR3 loop: CASSRTGHTEAFF. The CDR3 nucleotides are TGTGCCAGCAGTCGGACAGGGCACACTGAAGCTTTCTTT. This rearrangement joins TRBV6-1 to TRBJ1-1; 8 bases agree with TRBD1. The CDR3 has 13 amino acids. Germline loops: CDR1 MNHNS, CDR2 SASEGT. The V and J ends lost 5 bases and 3 bases, in that order; junction bases with no gene match: 2.

This clonotype occurred a few times. The gene calls are TRBV20-1 and TRBJ2-5; no definite D call. CDR1 DFQATT and CDR2 SNEGSKA come from the germline V gene (reference sequence). The CDR3 extends over 12 amino acids. Between the trimmed V and J ends, which lost 5 bases and 5 bases, there was a span of 12 bases. CDR3 bases: TGCAGTGCTGGGCAGCCCGGGGAGACCCAGTACTTC. This codes for CSAGQPGETQYF.

The V and J genes are TRBV27 and TRBJ2-7; 10 nucleotides match TRBD1. The J segment lost 2 bases and the V segment lost 6 bases, leaving 7 bases of the junction unmatched. The CDR3 spans 15 residues. Germline CDR1 and CDR2: MNHEY and SMNVEV (reference sequence). CDR3 in amino acids: CASSKGTGDTYEQYF. CDR3 nucleotides: TGTGCCAGCAGCAAAGGGACAGGGGATACCTACGAGCAGTACTTC.

This clonotype was detected many times. The rearrangement joins TRBV28 to TRBJ1-2; D ambiguous. Germline assignment: CDR1 MDHEN and CDR2 SYDVKM. V shed 4 bases and J shed 7 bases, with 16 bases lying between them. This CDR3 comprises 14 residues. The CDR3 spells CASSYSHNYRGYTF. CDR3 DNA sequence: TGTGCCAGCAGTTACAGCCATAACTATCGTGGCTACACCTTC.

At least ten counts were recorded for this clonotype. This chain connects TRBV12-3 or TRBV12-4 to TRBJ2-7; 11 bases line up with TRBD1. The V gene end was trimmed by 5 bases and the J gene end by 2 bases; junction bases not matched to a gene: 8. CDR3 length: 16 residues. CDR3: CASSVSGQGATYEQYF. Written as DNA, the CDR3 is TGTGCCAGCAGTGTTTCCGGACAGGGGGCTACCTACGAGCAGTACTTC.

This clonotype was picked up many times. The rearrangement links TRBV11-2 to TRBJ2-2; TRBD2 matches 7 bases. Trimming removed 3 bases from V and 3 bases from J; junction bases left unmatched: 4. The CDR3 consists of 15 residues. The germline gives CDR1 SGHAT, CDR2 FQNNGV. The CDR3 here is CASSFASGDTGELFF. The CDR3 DNA reads TGTGCCAGCAGCTTCGCTAGCGGAGACACCGGGGAGCTGTTTTTT.

The chain is built from TRBV11-1 and TRBJ2-5, with a weak D call TRBD1 (6 bases). This CDR3 is built from 18 residues. Trimming pared 4 bases from V and 5 bases from J, leaving 26 bases between. CDR1 and CDR2 from the germline V gene are SGHAT and FQDESV (reference sequence). For the CDR3, the DNA is TGTGCCAGCAGCTCGCGGAAATCTTCAGGGGACGCGAGGGAGACCCAGTACTTC. Translating it yields CASSSRKSSGDARETQYF.

This clonotype was seen many times. The J gene is TRBJ1-3, the V gene TRBV2; D uncertain. CDR1 is SNHLY and CDR2 is FYNNEI in the germline V gene. Trimming removed 6 bases at V and 0 bases at J, with 18 bases between. The CDR3 is 17 residues long. The CDR3 DNA reads as TGTGCCAGCAGCCCGACACTGCCGGCTGACTCTGGAAACACCATATATTTT. Protein: CASSPTLPADSGNTIYF.

Ten or more counts support this clonotype. At one end, the junction sequence differs from germline, possibly due to a read error. The CDR3 region is CASSFGTGGLNINF. CDR3 DNA sequence: TGTGCCAGCAGTTTTGGGACAGGGGGCCTCAATATTAACTTC. The chain uses TRBV28 and TRBJ2-7, with 12 bases matching TRBD1. The CDR3 covers 14 residues. Per the germline V gene, CDR1 is MDHEN and CDR2 is SYDVKM.

This chain joins TRBV27 and TRBJ1-5; D gene unclear. CDR1 MNHEY and CDR2 SMNVEV come from the germline V gene (reference sequence). The CDR3 is 15 amino acids. The ends were cut back, 5 bases at V and 1 base at J, with 12 bases in the middle. The CDR3 sequence is CASSRTGLSNQPQHF. CDR3 sequence (DNA): TGTGCCAGCAGTCGGACGGGTTTGAGCAATCAGCCCCAGCATTTT.

This clonotype was recorded at least ten times. V is TRBV11-2 and J is TRBJ1-1; D gene unclear. Germline assignment: CDR1 SGHAT and CDR2 FQNNGV. The CDR3 is 13 residues long. The V end lost 10 bases, the J end lost 3 bases, and 15 bases lay between the germline ends. The CDR3 region has the DNA TGTGCCACCCACCGTGTGAGTTACACTGAAGCTTTCTTT. Its translation: CATHRVSYTEAFF.

The genes are TRBV11-3 and TRBJ2-2; D not resolved. Germline lookup yields CDR1 SGHNT and CDR2 YENEEA. The CDR3 runs 15 residues. Trimming took 3 bases from V and 4 from J, leaving 12 bases between them. CDR3 region: CASSLLGQSTGELFF. CDR3 bases: TGTGCCAGCAGCTTGTTAGGTCAGAGCACCGGGGAGCTGTTTTTT.

In its sample, this clonotype was seen many times. The chain combines TRBV13 with TRBJ2-7, with D possibly TRBD1 on 6 matching bases. V lost 1 base to trimming and J lost 2 bases, with 9 bases between them. The germline V gene encodes CDR1 PRHDT and CDR2 FYEKMQ (reference sequence). The CDR3 loop spans 14 amino acids. CDR3: CASSLEGVPYEQYF. CDR3 DNA: TGTGCCAGCAGCTTAGAGGGGGTTCCCTACGAGCAGTACTTC.

The chain carries TRBV6-2 or TRBV6-3 and TRBJ2-7; 11 bases are a match to TRBD2. After removal of 6 bases from V and 3 bases from J, the junction contained 10 bases not matched to a gene. The CDR3 length is 16 residues. Germline assignment: CDR1 MNHEY and CDR2 SVGEGT. The CDR3 DNA follows: TGTGCCAGCAGAGCGGGACTAGCGGCAGGGGACTACGAGCAGTACTTC. Translated, it gives CASRAGLAAGDYEQYF.

In this sample, this clonotype turned up many times. V and J are TRBV27 and TRBJ1-5, with D hard to call. Germline values: CDR1 MNHEY, CDR2 SMNVEV (reference sequence). The CDR3 runs 16 residues. Trimming cost V 5 bases and J 6 bases, with 20 bases left between them. The CDR3 nucleotides read TGTGCCAGCAGTCACGAGGGCAGGTCGAATCCTCAGCCCCAGCATTTT. It codes for CASSHEGRSNPQPQHF.

A few counts support this clonotype. This may be a read error, as it is one base from a much larger clone. Here the CDR3 reads CASGPRQGSTEAFF. CDR3 in DNA: TGCGCCAGCGGCCCGCGACAGGGTTCCACTGAAGCTTTCTTT. The chain combines TRBV5-1 with TRBJ1-1, with TRBD1 identical over 7 bases. Trimming cost V 7 bases and J 4 bases; bases outside gene matches: 10. Germline lookup yields CDR1 SGHRS and CDR2 YFSETQ. This CDR3 has 14 amino acids.

This clonotype was seen ten or more times. The genes are TRBV19 and TRBJ2-7; the D gene is possibly TRBD2 (5 bases). CDR3 length: 13 residues. CDR1 and CDR2 (germline): LNHDA, SQIVND (reference sequence). V was cut by 6 bases and J by 5 bases, with 14 bases left in between. CDR3 sequence (DNA): TGTGCCAGTAGCCCCACTAGTTCTGACGAGCAGTACTTC. Translation: CASSPTSSDEQYF.